Reported below is one T cell receptor (beta chain). As yet, its antigen is unknown. The TCRbeta library incorporated unique molecular identifiers. TCRdb re-derived calls from the PCR reads in MiXCR, one entry per CDR3 protein. The sample lists 300,000 to 400,000 distinct CDR3 sequences; approximately 23% were seen once. This entry is derived from a study of T-cell reconstitution after alpha-beta-depleted transplantation in children. The germline V gene encodes CDR1 SGHRS and CDR2 YFSETQ. This CDR3 contains 14 residues. The V and J ends lost 4 bases and 9 bases, in that order; junction bases with no gene match: 4. Study results and limitations: Certain patients had high TCRbeta diversity at day 60, and it came from recipient T cells and thymic progenitors that survived.

The TCR comes from a male patient under 18 who had a stem cell transplant for acute lymphoblastic leukemia, so the T cells may come from the graft donor. The input for sequencing was PBMCs, mostly from graft donor cells, taken 180 days after TCRalphabeta/CD19-depleted stem cell transplant. The rearrangement uses TRBV5-1 and TRBJ2-1, with 13 bases lining up with TRBD2. CDR3 coding DNA: TGCGCCAGCAGCCCTGGGACTAGCGGGGCTGAGCAGTTCTTC. Translation gives CASSPGTSGAEQFF.